This is a list of T cell receptor beta chains from one sample in a study of T cell responses to AZD1222 COVID-19 vaccine. The repertoire was sequenced with immunoSEQ multiplex PCR; TCRdb's copy has only in-frame clones and lacks some. The sample carries more than 70,000 clones, approximately 91% recorded once. Sequencing used peripheral blood, obtained 28 days after the second AZD1222 dose. These receptors were taken from an adult who received the AZD1222 COVID-19 vaccine. CDR3s include the opening cysteine and the closing phenylalanine or tryptophan. Each record gives: CDR3 length, D gene, J gene, clone size, V gene, CDR3 DNA, CDR3 protein. D genes are given only for firm matches. Clone size, where shown, is once, few, many, or a class for clones that have expanded.

cdr3_length: 13
d_call: TRBD2
j_call: TRBJ2-1
clone_size: .
v_call: TRBV20-1
cdr3_nt: TGCAGTGCTAGTCCTAGCGGGGCCAATGAGCAGTTCTTC
cdr3_aa: CSASPSGANEQFF

cdr3_length: 13
d_call: .
j_call: TRBJ1-2
clone_size: few
v_call: TRBV6-5
cdr3_nt: TGTGCCAGCAGTTACTCGACCAGCTATGGCTACACCTTC
cdr3_aa: CASSYSTSYGYTF

cdr3_length: 13
d_call: TRBD1
j_call: TRBJ2-3
clone_size: .
v_call: TRBV10-1
cdr3_nt: TGCGCCACCTCTCGAGGGGGCCGGGATACGCAGTATTTT
cdr3_aa: CATSRGGRDTQYF

cdr3_length: 14
d_call: .
j_call: TRBJ1-1
clone_size: .
v_call: TRBV7-6
cdr3_nt: TGTGCCAGCAGCTTGCAGGAGTCGAACACTGAAGCTTTCTTT
cdr3_aa: CASSLQESNTEAFF

cdr3_length: 14
d_call: .
j_call: TRBJ1-4
clone_size: .
v_call: TRBV6-5
cdr3_nt: TGTGCCAGCAAGCTGGGCAGCTACAATGAAAAACTGTTTTTT
cdr3_aa: CASKLGSYNEKLFF

cdr3_length: 16
d_call: TRBD2
j_call: TRBJ2-3
clone_size: .
v_call: TRBV6-1
cdr3_nt: TGTGCCAGCAGTGGACCTAGCGGGGGCTTGGGAGATACGCAGTATTTT
cdr3_aa: CASSGPSGGLGDTQYF

cdr3_length: 13
d_call: .
j_call: TRBJ1-2
clone_size: once
v_call: TRBV3-1/TRBV3-2
cdr3_nt: TGTGCCAGCAGCCCCGAGGGGGACTATGGCTACACCTTC
cdr3_aa: CASSPEGDYGYTF

cdr3_length: 15
d_call: TRBD1
j_call: TRBJ2-3
clone_size: .
v_call: TRBV7-3
cdr3_nt: TGTGCCAGCAGCTTAATGGGACAGGGGACAGATACGCAGTATTTT
cdr3_aa: CASSLMGQGTDTQYF

cdr3_length: 17
d_call: TRBD1
j_call: TRBJ1-2
clone_size: .
v_call: TRBV5-1
cdr3_nt: TGCGCCAGCACCTCCGGAGGACAGGGGGCGGGAGAAGACGGCTACACCTTC
cdr3_aa: CASTSGGQGAGEDGYTF

cdr3_length: 13
d_call: .
j_call: TRBJ1-2
clone_size: .
v_call: TRBV19
cdr3_nt: TGTGCCAGTAGCAGAGGGACTAACTATGGCTACACCTTC
cdr3_aa: CASSRGTNYGYTF

cdr3_length: 14
d_call: TRBD1
j_call: TRBJ2-1
clone_size: few
v_call: TRBV18
cdr3_nt: TGTGCCAGCTCACCTGGACAGGGAGGCAATGAGCAGTTCTTC
cdr3_aa: CASSPGQGGNEQFF

cdr3_length: 15
d_call: TRBD1
j_call: TRBJ1-5
clone_size: .
v_call: TRBV19
cdr3_nt: TGTGCCAGTAGTAGCTACAGGGGGATCAATCAGCCCCAGCATTTT
cdr3_aa: CASSSYRGINQPQHF

cdr3_length: 17
d_call: .
j_call: TRBJ2-2
clone_size: .
v_call: TRBV18
cdr3_nt: TGTGCCAGCTCACCCCAGCTGGACTCCTCTCATGGCGGGGAGCTGTTTTTT
cdr3_aa: CASSPQLDSSHGGELFF

cdr3_length: 15
d_call: .
j_call: TRBJ2-5
clone_size: once
v_call: TRBV19
cdr3_nt: TGTGCCAGTAGTATGATGGGGAGTTCTGGAGAGACCCAGTACTTC
cdr3_aa: CASSMMGSSGETQYF

cdr3_length: 14
d_call: TRBD1
j_call: TRBJ1-1
clone_size: .
v_call: TRBV5-1
cdr3_nt: TGCGCCAGCAGCCCCCAGGGGGCGCCAACTGAAGCTTTCTTT
cdr3_aa: CASSPQGAPTEAFF

cdr3_length: 19
d_call: TRBD2
j_call: TRBJ2-7
clone_size: .
v_call: TRBV5-6
cdr3_nt: TGTGCCAGCAGCTCTTCCGGGACTAGCGAATTTACGAGCTCCTACGAGCAGTACTTC
cdr3_aa: CASSSSGTSEFTSSYEQYF

cdr3_length: 12
d_call: .
j_call: TRBJ1-1
clone_size: few
v_call: TRBV12-3/TRBV12-4
cdr3_nt: TGTGCCAGCAGTAACCAGAACACTGAAGCTTTCTTT
cdr3_aa: CASSNQNTEAFF

cdr3_length: 13
d_call: .
j_call: TRBJ2-1
clone_size: .
v_call: TRBV10-2
cdr3_nt: TGCGCCAGCACCGAAGGGACACAAAATGAGCAGTTCTTC
cdr3_aa: CASTEGTQNEQFF

cdr3_length: 14
d_call: TRBD1
j_call: TRBJ1-2
clone_size: .
v_call: TRBV30
cdr3_nt: TGTGCCTGGAGTGCTGAAACAGGGGGCTTTGGCTACACCTTC
cdr3_aa: CAWSAETGGFGYTF

cdr3_length: 13
d_call: .
j_call: TRBJ1-1
clone_size: .
v_call: TRBV5-1
cdr3_nt: TGCGCCAGCAGTCTCGACAGGTACACTGAAGCTTTCTTT
cdr3_aa: CASSLDRYTEAFF

cdr3_length: 12
d_call: .
j_call: TRBJ1-4
clone_size: .
v_call: TRBV18
cdr3_nt: TGTGCCAGCTCGATGGCGGGGGAAAAACTGTTTTTT
cdr3_aa: CASSMAGEKLFF

cdr3_length: 16
d_call: .
j_call: TRBJ2-1
clone_size: .
v_call: TRBV7-3
cdr3_nt: TGTGCCAGCAGCTCCGGACAGTTGTCTTTTTACAATGAGCAGTTCTTC
cdr3_aa: CASSSGQLSFYNEQFF

cdr3_length: 13
d_call: .
j_call: TRBJ2-1
clone_size: once
v_call: TRBV2
cdr3_nt: TGTGCCAGCGAGACCACCGGGGGCAATGAGCAGTTCTTC
cdr3_aa: CASETTGGNEQFF

cdr3_length: 12
d_call: .
j_call: TRBJ1-2
clone_size: .
v_call: TRBV14
cdr3_nt: TGTGCCAGCAGCAGGAGTAACTATGGCTACACCTTC
cdr3_aa: CASSRSNYGYTF

cdr3_length: 16
d_call: .
j_call: TRBJ1-5
clone_size: .
v_call: TRBV6-1
cdr3_nt: TGTGCCAGCAGTGAAGCAGAAACAGCCAACAATCAGCCCCAGCATTTT
cdr3_aa: CASSEAETANNQPQHF

cdr3_length: 14
d_call: .
j_call: TRBJ2-5
clone_size: .
v_call: TRBV5-1
cdr3_nt: TGCGCCAGCAGCTTGGTGGCGGGGGCGGAGACCCAGTACTTC
cdr3_aa: CASSLVAGAETQYF

cdr3_length: 13
d_call: .
j_call: TRBJ1-5
clone_size: .
v_call: TRBV18
cdr3_nt: TGTGCCAGCTCAAGCGGGACGGAACAGCCCCAGCATTTT
cdr3_aa: CASSSGTEQPQHF

cdr3_length: 15
d_call: TRBD2
j_call: TRBJ2-5
clone_size: .
v_call: TRBV2
cdr3_nt: TGTGCCAGCAGTGATATGCGACTAGCGGGGGAGACCCAGTACTTC
cdr3_aa: CASSDMRLAGETQYF

cdr3_length: 14
d_call: .
j_call: TRBJ2-5
clone_size: .
v_call: TRBV27
cdr3_nt: TGTGCCAGCAGTTTATCGTCTGCTTGGGAGACCCAGTACTTC
cdr3_aa: CASSLSSAWETQYF

cdr3_length: 16
d_call: TRBD2
j_call: TRBJ2-1
clone_size: .
v_call: TRBV3-1/TRBV3-2
cdr3_nt: TGTGCCAGCAGCCAAGTCTCAGGACTAGCGGGGGAGGAGCAGTTCTTC
cdr3_aa: CASSQVSGLAGEEQFF

cdr3_length: 15
d_call: .
j_call: TRBJ2-2
clone_size: .
v_call: TRBV7-7
cdr3_nt: TGTGCCAGCAGCTTAGGAGGGGTTTTAACCGGGGAGCTGTTTTTT
cdr3_aa: CASSLGGVLTGELFF

cdr3_length: 16
d_call: TRBD2
j_call: TRBJ2-1
clone_size: .
v_call: TRBV5-1
cdr3_nt: TGCGCCAGCAGCTTGGGGCGGGGGGGCTCCTACAATGAGCAGTTCTTC
cdr3_aa: CASSLGRGGSYNEQFF

cdr3_length: 15
d_call: .
j_call: TRBJ2-1
clone_size: .
v_call: TRBV5-1
cdr3_nt: TGCGCCAGCAGCCAGGACAGCAATTTGAACAATGAGCAGTTCTTC
cdr3_aa: CASSQDSNLNNEQFF

cdr3_length: 14
d_call: .
j_call: TRBJ2-1
clone_size: few
v_call: TRBV10-2
cdr3_nt: TGCGCCAGCTGTGGACCAGGACTCCCCTATGAGCAGTTCTTC
cdr3_aa: CASCGPGLPYEQFF

cdr3_length: 14
d_call: .
j_call: TRBJ2-1
clone_size: .
v_call: TRBV5-1
cdr3_nt: TGCGCCAGCAGAGAACAGGAGGGTTACAATGAGCAGTTCTTC
cdr3_aa: CASREQEGYNEQFF

cdr3_length: 15
d_call: TRBD1
j_call: TRBJ2-7
clone_size: .
v_call: TRBV6-5
cdr3_nt: TGTGCCAGCAGTCTCTACCGGGGACAGGGGTACGAGCAGTACTTC
cdr3_aa: CASSLYRGQGYEQYF

cdr3_length: 14
d_call: .
j_call: TRBJ1-2
clone_size: few
v_call: TRBV27
cdr3_nt: TGTGCCAGCAGTCCATTAGGGGGGACGGAAGGCTACACCTTC
cdr3_aa: CASSPLGGTEGYTF

cdr3_length: 15
d_call: .
j_call: TRBJ2-3
clone_size: .
v_call: TRBV6-1
cdr3_nt: TGTGCCAGCAGTGAATTCAGGGGCCGCACAGATACGCAGTATTTT
cdr3_aa: CASSEFRGRTDTQYF

cdr3_length: 16
d_call: TRBD2
j_call: TRBJ2-1
clone_size: .
v_call: TRBV10-1
cdr3_nt: TGCGCCAGCAGTGGGCCTAGCGGGGGGCCGGGGAATGAGCAGTTCTTC
cdr3_aa: CASSGPSGGPGNEQFF

cdr3_length: 14
d_call: .
j_call: TRBJ2-1
clone_size: .
v_call: TRBV7-3
cdr3_nt: TGTGCCAGCAGCCTGGACCTGCTCTCCAATGAGCAGTTCTTC
cdr3_aa: CASSLDLLSNEQFF

cdr3_length: 13
d_call: .
j_call: TRBJ2-7
clone_size: .
v_call: TRBV7-3
cdr3_nt: TGTGCCAGCAGCTTAACGTTGGGCCTCGAGCAGTACTTC
cdr3_aa: CASSLTLGLEQYF

cdr3_length: 15
d_call: TRBD2
j_call: TRBJ2-1
clone_size: .
v_call: TRBV19
cdr3_nt: TGTGCCAGTGGCGGACTAGCGGACTCCTACAATGAGCAGTTCTTC
cdr3_aa: CASGGLADSYNEQFF

cdr3_length: 12
d_call: .
j_call: TRBJ2-3
clone_size: .
v_call: TRBV12-5
cdr3_nt: TGTGCTAGTGGTTCGACGACAGATACGCAGTATTTT
cdr3_aa: CASGSTTDTQYF

cdr3_length: 15
d_call: TRBD1
j_call: TRBJ1-2
clone_size: .
v_call: TRBV6-5
cdr3_nt: TGTGCCAGCAGAAGGGACAGTGCCCTTTCTATTGGCTACACCTTC
cdr3_aa: CASRRDSALSIGYTF

cdr3_length: 14
d_call: .
j_call: TRBJ1-1
clone_size: .
v_call: TRBV7-9
cdr3_nt: TGTGCCAGCAGCTTAGGGGCGCCTAACACTGAAGCTTTCTTT
cdr3_aa: CASSLGAPNTEAFF